This T cell receptor (beta chain) was profiled in a study of cytomegalovirus exposure and HLA in healthy donors. Looking at the study overall: Among roughly 180 million T cells, an earlier analysis found around 100 million unique TCR beta sequences. Study-wide results and limits: Within an earlier analysis, most TCR beta V segments proved productive either about 87% or about 30% of the time. Published work reported that the classifier diagnosed cytomegalovirus status with high specificity and sensitivity. The study designated 150 to 200 TCR beta chains cytomegalovirus-associated.

Trimming stripped 3 bases from V and 2 bases from J, with 19 bases between. The CDR3 runs 17 residues. Germline loops: CDR1 KGHSH, CDR2 LQKENI. Researchers ran the PCR with 60 Vbeta and 13 Jbeta primers. Generated by immunoSEQ multiplex PCR, the TCRdb table keeps only in-frame clones and is missing some. The sample gives 200,000 to 250,000 clones, under 90% of which show up once; 1.3% is in the top ten. As to this clone: The antigen remains unidentified.

This chain joins TRBV18 and TRBJ1-2; maybe TRBD1 (5 bases). The sequencing sample was made of PBMCs. The sequence was obtained from a human donor in good health. DNA of the CDR3: TGTGCCAGCTCACCCGACAGCCGAGCACGCCTCAACTATGGCTACACCTTC. It encodes CASSPDSRARLNYGYTF.